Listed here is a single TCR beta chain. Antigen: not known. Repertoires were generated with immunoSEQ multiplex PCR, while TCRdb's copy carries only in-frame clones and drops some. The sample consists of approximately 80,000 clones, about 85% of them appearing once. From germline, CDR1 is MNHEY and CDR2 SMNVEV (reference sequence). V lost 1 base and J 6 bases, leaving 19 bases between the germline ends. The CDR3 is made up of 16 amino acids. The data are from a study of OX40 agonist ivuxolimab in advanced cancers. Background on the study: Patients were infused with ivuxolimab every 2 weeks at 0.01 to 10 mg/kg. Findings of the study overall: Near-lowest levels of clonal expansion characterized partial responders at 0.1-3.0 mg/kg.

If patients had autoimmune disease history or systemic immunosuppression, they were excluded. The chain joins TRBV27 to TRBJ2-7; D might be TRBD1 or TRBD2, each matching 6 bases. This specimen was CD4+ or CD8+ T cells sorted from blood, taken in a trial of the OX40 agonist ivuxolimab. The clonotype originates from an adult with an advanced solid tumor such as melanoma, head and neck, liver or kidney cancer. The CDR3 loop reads CASSLWSGGFVFEQYF. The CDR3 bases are TGTGCCAGCAGTTTATGGTCCGGGGGCTTCGTTTTCGAGCAGTACTTC.